This T cell receptor beta chain was observed in a study of shared clonotypes between healthy human individuals. At the level of the study: Used for every donor were three CD4 naive, three CD4 memory, two CD8 naive and one CD8 memory plate. Notes on the study in general: Generation probabilities were higher for clonotypes shared across all four sorted-subset donors than for unshared ones.

HIV-negative, healthy adults without recent acute infections or vaccinations were the donors. This CDR3 is 16 amino acids long. The germline V and J ends were trimmed by 5 bases and 2 bases, with 17 bases remaining between them. In germline, CDR1 is SGHAT, CDR2 FQNNGV. This clone has a single count. Its target is unknown. Original processing methods: ImmunoSEQ output lacked quality scores and full-length reads, limiting matched filtering. TCRdb's table, derived via immunoSEQ multiplex PCR, lists solely in-frame clones and lacks some. V, J and clone size are those of that table, while D and trimming were read from the DNA. The sample yields roughly 1,000,000 clones, roughly 74% seen once.

The chain combines TRBV11-2 with TRBJ2-3; D may correspond to TRBD1 or TRBD2 (6 bases each). Sequenced input: memory CD4+ T cells from PBMCs. Subset: CD45RA-negative fraction. The clonotype was recovered from a man in his late teens or twenties in good health. Some clones in this sample may be carry-over from other donors' samples. The CDR3 loop reads CASSRGTLGPTDTQYF. CDR3 nucleotide sequence: TGTGCCAGCAGCCGCGGGACACTGGGCCCCACAGATACGCAGTATTTT.